This T cell receptor (beta chain) was documented in a study of blood T cells in healthy people across ages. CDR3 length: 14 residues. The ends lost 2 bases at V and 3 bases at J; junction bases unmatched: 4. Per germline, CDR1 DFQATT and CDR2 SNEGSKA (reference sequence). A second about 7 to 12 cycle PCR used barcoded and J-beta primers. Using its own MiXCR run on the 5' RACE reads, TCRdb lists one record per CDR3 protein. Among fewer than 1,000,000 distinct CDR3 sequences listed, 46% were seen once. This clonotype originated in a man older than 75 in good health. V is TRBV20-1 and J is TRBJ1-1; 9 bases match TRBD1. Sequencing was carried out using blood. The CDR3 DNA sequence: TGCAGTGCTAGAATCACAGGGGGCTACACTGAAGCTTTCTTT. Translating it yields CSARITGGYTEAFF.